This is a list of T cell receptor beta chains from one sample in a study of early T cells in non-severe SARS-CoV-2 infection. A single record per CDR3 protein comes from TCRdb applying MiXCR to the 5' RACE reads. The table shows approximately 77,000 distinct CDR3 sequences, with about 5% occurring only once. The sample in question was whole blood, obtained at baseline. These TCRs come from an adult who was a healthcare worker with PCR-confirmed SARS-CoV-2 infection or an uninfected control (not recorded which). Both conserved end residues are trimmed from each CDR3.

CDR3 length	J gene	V gene	CDR3 protein
15	TRBJ2-1	TRBV5-4	ASSSGLLGRSYNEQF
10	TRBJ1-5	TRBV6-6	ASRGGNQPQH
16	TRBJ1-5	TRBV19	ASSIIPGQGGSNQPQH
12	TRBJ1-1	TRBV5-1	ASSSTGATTEAF
13	TRBJ1-1	TRBV18	ASSLTNQGGTEAF
9	TRBJ2-5	TRBV30	AWTKQETQY
11	TRBJ2-7	TRBV18	ASSPPGAHEQY
13	TRBJ2-1	TRBV2	ASGSQGHAYNEQF
13	TRBJ2-3	TRBV10-3	AISESGTGADTQY
13	TRBJ2-2	TRBV7-9	ASSSTDVGTGELF
17	TRBJ2-1	TRBV19	ASSPLGGTSGKPYNEQF
13	TRBJ1-3	TRBV7-2	ASSFDGISGNTIY
14	TRBJ2-6	TRBV5-6	ASSFTGSSGANVLT
16	TRBJ2-5	TRBV28	ASSFGTFGTRGKETQY
13	TRBJ1-3	TRBV18	ASSDGQGTGNTIY
13	TRBJ2-1	TRBV10-3	AISRTSGAPNEQF
13	TRBJ1-4	TRBV6-6	ASRSTGGGGEKLF
12	TRBJ2-3	TRBV27	ASSLSYGTSNPL
11	TRBJ2-1	TRBV29-1	GGWDRGGNEQF
13	TRBJ2-5	TRBV12-5	ASGLGFRGSVTQY
12	TRBJ1-1	TRBV25-1	ASSGDRGGTEAF
11	TRBJ2-1	TRBV27	ASSPWTTNEQF
13	TRBJ1-4	TRBV5-1	ASRRQVATNEKLF
13	TRBJ2-1	TRBV5-1	ASEDGTGLLGEQF
15	TRBJ2-7	TRBV20-1	SASEGLAGVLRDEQY
14	TRBJ2-3	TRBV11-2	ASSSNSGSLILRQY
9	TRBJ2-7	TRBV28	ASREGYEQY
12	TRBJ2-3	TRBV7-3	ASSRSGRKDTQY
12	TRBJ2-7	TRBV14	ASSQIPGIYEQY
14	TRBJ2-3	TRBV6-6	ASTPNALGTTDTQY
13	TRBJ1-5	TRBV5-1	ASSLAGGFGQPQH
12	TRBJ1-5	TRBV2	ASRLTGGSQPQH
15	TRBJ2-1	TRBV5-1	ASSLGRGRGRYNEQF
10	TRBJ1-5	TRBV5-6	ASSIGQQPQH
12	TRBJ2-7	TRBV20-1	SAISGTGGYEQY
12	TRBJ2-3	TRBV3-2	ASSPTGYADTQY
13	TRBJ2-1	TRBV27	ASSFAGGPGSEQF
15	TRBJ2-1	TRBV19	ASSSHWLAGLYNEQF
14	TRBJ2-5	TRBV6-5	ASKRTSGSSGETQY
13	TRBJ2-7	TRBV28	ASSLLRLADYEQY
13	TRBJ2-7	TRBV27	ASSWERGRAYEQY
14	TRBJ1-6	TRBV7-6	ASSPRGPVYNSPLH
13	TRBJ1-4	TRBV9	ASSVGPIKGEKLF
13	TRBJ1-2	TRBV10-2	ASSESAGGLGGYT
15	TRBJ1-3	TRBV15	ATSRDRVTYTGNTIY
13	TRBJ1-5	TRBV19	ASAWGARSNQPQH
14	TRBJ2-7	TRBV11-1	ASSLALGGSVEGQY
14	TRBJ1-3	TRBV19	ASSSGRPGSGNTIY
13	TRBJ1-5	TRBV19	ASTRDRGSNQPQH
12	TRBJ1-5	TRBV12-3/TRBV12-4	ASSLGRGNQPQH